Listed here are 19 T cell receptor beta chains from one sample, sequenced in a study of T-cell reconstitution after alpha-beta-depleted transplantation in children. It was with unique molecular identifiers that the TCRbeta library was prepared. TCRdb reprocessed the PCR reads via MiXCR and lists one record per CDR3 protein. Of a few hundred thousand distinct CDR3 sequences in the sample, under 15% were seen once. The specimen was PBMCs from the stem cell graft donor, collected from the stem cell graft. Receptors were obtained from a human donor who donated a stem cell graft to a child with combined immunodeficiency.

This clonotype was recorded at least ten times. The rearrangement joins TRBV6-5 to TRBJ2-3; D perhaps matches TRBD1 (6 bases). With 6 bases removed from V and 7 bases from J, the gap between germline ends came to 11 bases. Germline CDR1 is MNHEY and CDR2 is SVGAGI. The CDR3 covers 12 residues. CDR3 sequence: CASSPQGNTQYF. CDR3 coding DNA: TGTGCCAGCAGCCCCCAGGGGAATACGCAGTATTTT.

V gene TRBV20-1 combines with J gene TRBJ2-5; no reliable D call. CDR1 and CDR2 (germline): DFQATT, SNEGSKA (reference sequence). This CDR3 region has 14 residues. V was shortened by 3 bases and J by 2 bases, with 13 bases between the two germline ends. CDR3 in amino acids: CSASFGRAQETQYF. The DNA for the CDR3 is TGCAGTGCTAGTTTTGGACGGGCGCAAGAGACCCAGTACTTC.

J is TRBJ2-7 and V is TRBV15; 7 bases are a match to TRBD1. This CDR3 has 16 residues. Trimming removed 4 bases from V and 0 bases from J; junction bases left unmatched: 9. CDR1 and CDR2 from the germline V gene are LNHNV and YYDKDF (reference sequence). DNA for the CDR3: TGTGCCACCAGCAAGAACCAGGGGGATCTCTCCTACGAGCAGTACTTC. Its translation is CATSKNQGDLSYEQYF.

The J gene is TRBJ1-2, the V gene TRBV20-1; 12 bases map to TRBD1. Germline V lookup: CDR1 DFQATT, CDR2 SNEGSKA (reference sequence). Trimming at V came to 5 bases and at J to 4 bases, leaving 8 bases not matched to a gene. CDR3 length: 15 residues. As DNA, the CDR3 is TGCAGTGCTTTCGGCCGGGACAGGGGGCCCTATGGCTACACCTTC. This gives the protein CSAFGRDRGPYGYTF.

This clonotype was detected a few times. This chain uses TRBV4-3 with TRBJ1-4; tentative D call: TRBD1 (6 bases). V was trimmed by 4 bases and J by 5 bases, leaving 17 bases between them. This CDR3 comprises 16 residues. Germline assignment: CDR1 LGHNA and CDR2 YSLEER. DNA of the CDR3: TGCGCCAGCAGCCCGCATACAGGGACGGGGAATGAAAAACTGTTTTTT. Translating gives CASSPHTGTGNEKLFF.

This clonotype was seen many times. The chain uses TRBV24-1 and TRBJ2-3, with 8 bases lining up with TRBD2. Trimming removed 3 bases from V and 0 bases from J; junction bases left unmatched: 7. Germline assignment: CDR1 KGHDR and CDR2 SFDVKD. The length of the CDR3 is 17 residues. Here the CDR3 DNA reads TGTGCCACCAGTGATCCCCTTAGCGGGATGAGCACAGATACGCAGTATTTT. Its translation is CATSDPLSGMSTDTQYF.

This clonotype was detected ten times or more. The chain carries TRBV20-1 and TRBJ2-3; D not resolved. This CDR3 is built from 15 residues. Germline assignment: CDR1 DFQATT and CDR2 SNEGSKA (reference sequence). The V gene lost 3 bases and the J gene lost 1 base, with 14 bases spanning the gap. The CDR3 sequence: CSASLGYYGTDTQYF. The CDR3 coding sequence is TGCAGTGCTAGTCTGGGGTACTACGGCACAGATACGCAGTATTTT.

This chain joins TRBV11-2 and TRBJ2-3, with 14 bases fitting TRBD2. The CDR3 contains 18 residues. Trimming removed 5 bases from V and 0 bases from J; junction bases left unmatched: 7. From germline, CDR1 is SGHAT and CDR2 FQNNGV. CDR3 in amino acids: CASSPRTSGRTSTDTQYF. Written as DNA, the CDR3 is TGTGCCAGCAGCCCGAGGACTAGCGGGAGGACGAGCACAGATACGCAGTATTTT.

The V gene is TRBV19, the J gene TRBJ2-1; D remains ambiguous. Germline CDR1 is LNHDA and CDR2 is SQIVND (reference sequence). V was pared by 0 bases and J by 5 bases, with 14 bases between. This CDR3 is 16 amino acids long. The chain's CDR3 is CASSIDLGYSHNEQFF. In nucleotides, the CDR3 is TGTGCCAGTAGTATAGATTTGGGCTATTCCCACAATGAGCAGTTCTTC.

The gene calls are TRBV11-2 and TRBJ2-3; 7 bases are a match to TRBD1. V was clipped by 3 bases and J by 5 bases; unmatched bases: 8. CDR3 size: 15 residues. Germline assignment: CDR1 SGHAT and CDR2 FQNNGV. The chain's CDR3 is CASSFIRQGVDTQYF. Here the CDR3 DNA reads TGTGCCAGCAGCTTTATACGGCAGGGGGTAGATACGCAGTATTTT.

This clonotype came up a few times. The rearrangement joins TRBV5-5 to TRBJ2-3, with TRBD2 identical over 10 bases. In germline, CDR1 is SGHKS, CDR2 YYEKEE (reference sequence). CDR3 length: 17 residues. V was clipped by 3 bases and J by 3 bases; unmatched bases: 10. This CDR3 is CASSSITAGGPTDTQYF. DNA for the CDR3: TGTGCCAGCAGCTCGATTACAGCGGGAGGGCCGACAGATACGCAGTATTTT.

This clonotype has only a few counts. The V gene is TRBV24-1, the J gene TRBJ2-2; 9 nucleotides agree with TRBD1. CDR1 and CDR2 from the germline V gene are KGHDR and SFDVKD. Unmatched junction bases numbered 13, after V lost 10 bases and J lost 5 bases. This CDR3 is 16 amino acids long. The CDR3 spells CATATAGTGMTGELFF. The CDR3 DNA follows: TGTGCCACTGCCACAGCCGGGACAGGGATGACCGGGGAGCTGTTTTTT.

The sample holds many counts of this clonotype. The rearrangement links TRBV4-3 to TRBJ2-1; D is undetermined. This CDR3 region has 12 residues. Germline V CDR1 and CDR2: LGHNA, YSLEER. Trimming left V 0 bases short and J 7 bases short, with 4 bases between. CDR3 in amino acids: CASSQDRNEQFF. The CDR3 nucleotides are TGCGCCAGCAGCCAAGATAGGAATGAGCAGTTCTTC.

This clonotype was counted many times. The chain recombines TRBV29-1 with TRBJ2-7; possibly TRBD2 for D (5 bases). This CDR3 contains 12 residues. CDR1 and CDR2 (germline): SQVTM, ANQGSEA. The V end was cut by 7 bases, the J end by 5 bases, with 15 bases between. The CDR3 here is CSAPGYGNEQYF. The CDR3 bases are TGCAGCGCCCCGGGGTACGGGAACGAGCAGTACTTC.

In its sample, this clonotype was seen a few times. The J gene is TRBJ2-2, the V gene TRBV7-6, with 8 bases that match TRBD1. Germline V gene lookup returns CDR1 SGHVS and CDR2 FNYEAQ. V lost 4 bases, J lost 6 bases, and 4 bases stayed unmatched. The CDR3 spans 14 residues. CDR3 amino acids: CASSSTGGPGELFF. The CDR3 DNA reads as TGTGCCAGCAGCTCAACAGGGGGGCCCGGGGAGCTGTTTTTT. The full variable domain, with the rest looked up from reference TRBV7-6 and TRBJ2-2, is GAGVSQSPRYKVTKRGQDVALRCDPISGHVSLYWYRQALGQGPEFLTYFNYEAQQDKSGLPNDRFSAERPEGSISTLTIQRTEQRDSAMYRCASSSTGGPGELFFGEGSRLTVL.

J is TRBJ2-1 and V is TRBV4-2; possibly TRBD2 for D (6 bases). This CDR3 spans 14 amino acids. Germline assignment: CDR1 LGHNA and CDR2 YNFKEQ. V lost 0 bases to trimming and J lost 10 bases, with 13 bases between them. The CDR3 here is CASSQEAGRGEQFF. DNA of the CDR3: TGTGCCAGCAGCCAAGAAGCCGGACGGGGGGAGCAGTTCTTC.

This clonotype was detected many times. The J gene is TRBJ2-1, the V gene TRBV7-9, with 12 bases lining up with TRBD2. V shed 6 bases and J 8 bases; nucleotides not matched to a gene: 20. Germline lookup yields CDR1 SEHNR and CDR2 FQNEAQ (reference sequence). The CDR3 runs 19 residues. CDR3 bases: TGTGCCAGCAGGCCGTCTAGCGGGGGGGCCCGATGGGATTTCGATGAGCAGTTCTTC. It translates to CASRPSSGGARWDFDEQFF.

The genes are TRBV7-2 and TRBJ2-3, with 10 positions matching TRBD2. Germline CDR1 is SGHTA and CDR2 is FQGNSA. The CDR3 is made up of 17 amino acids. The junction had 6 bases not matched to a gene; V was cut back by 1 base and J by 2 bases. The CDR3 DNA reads TGTGCCAGCAGCTTAGTACTAGCGGGGCCTATCACAGATACGCAGTATTTT. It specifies CASSLVLAGPITDTQYF.

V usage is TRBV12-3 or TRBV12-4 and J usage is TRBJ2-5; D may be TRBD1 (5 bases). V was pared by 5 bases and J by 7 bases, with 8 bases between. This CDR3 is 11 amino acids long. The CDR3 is CASSTTGTQYF. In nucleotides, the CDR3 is TGTGCCAGCAGTACAACAGGGACCCAGTACTTC.